Presented here are 5 T cell receptor beta chains from one specimen sequenced in a study of Graves' ophthalmopathy and Graves' hyperthyroidism. The study amplified TCR beta CDR3 regions using RNA transcripts. Second-round multiplex PCR came after a first-round RT-PCR that employed HTBI primers. One entry per CDR3 protein results from TCRdb running MiXCR on the multiplex PCR reads. This table has roughly 170,000 distinct CDR3 sequences, 39% appearing once. Sample: peripheral blood. The receptors shown here come from a man aged 30 to 45 with Graves' ophthalmopathy.

The table lists this clonotype with a count of one. The rearrangement links TRBV2 to TRBJ2-5; D remains unclear. The end of the DNA fits TRBJ2-7 better, so the J call may be wrong. Germline loops: CDR1 SNHLY, CDR2 FYNNEI. This CDR3 has 12 amino acids. In DNA form, the CDR3 reads TGTGCTGGCGGCAGGTTCTCCTACGAGCAGTACTTC. It translates to CAGGRFSYEQYF.

This clonotype was seen repeatedly, ten times or more. This rearrangement joins TRBV19 to TRBJ2-7, with D possibly TRBD1 on 6 matching bases. The germline V gene encodes CDR1 LNHDA and CDR2 SQIVND (reference sequence). Deletions cut 8 bases from V and 3 bases from J, with 14 bases between. The CDR3 sequence is 13 residues long. CDR3 sequence: CASSLQGFYEQYF. Written as DNA, the CDR3 is TGTGCCAGTTCGTTACAGGGTTTCTACGAGCAGTACTTC. Combining the CDR3 with reference TRBV19 and TRBJ2-7 gives the whole variable domain DGGITQSPKYLFRKEGQNVTLSCEQNLNHDAMYWYRQDPGQGLRLIYYSQIVNDFQKGDIAEGYSVSREKKESFPLTVTSAQKNPTAFYLCASSLQGFYEQYFGPGTRLTVT.

The sample holds many counts of this clonotype. This rearrangement joins TRBV28 to TRBJ2-5; 8 bases align to TRBD2. Trimming cost V 6 bases and J 5 bases; bases outside gene matches: 11. The CDR3 consists of 15 residues. Germline assignment: CDR1 MDHEN and CDR2 SYDVKM. The CDR3 sequence is CASSPRGGLRETQYF. CDR3 DNA sequence: TGTGCCAGCAGCCCACGGGGGGGCTTGCGTGAGACCCAGTACTTC.

The table lists this clonotype with a few counts. This chain uses TRBV6-1 with TRBJ1-6; no firm D call. CDR1 MNHNS and CDR2 SASEGT come from the germline V gene. Between the trimmed V and J ends, which lost 7 bases and 7 bases, there was a span of 14 bases. The CDR3 has 14 amino acids. The CDR3 reads CASTSPGGNSPLHF. Here the CDR3 DNA reads TGTGCCAGCACCTCCCCCGGAGGGAATTCACCCCTCCACTTT.

This clonotype was recorded at least ten times. This chain uses TRBV27 with TRBJ2-7; maybe TRBD2 (6 bases). The CDR3 is 15 residues long. Germline V CDR1 and CDR2: MNHEY, SMNVEV (reference sequence). V dropped 6 bases and J dropped 2 bases, with 17 bases sitting between them. In nucleotides, the CDR3 is TGTGCCAGCAGCCCAGGGAGCGGGCTTCCCTACGAGCAGTACTTC. It translates to CASSPGSGLPYEQYF.